Below, 13 T cell receptor beta chains from the same sample are listed, as sequenced in a study of blood T cell repertoires in COVID-19. TCRdb's copy holds only in-frame clones and misses some; the assay was immunoSEQ multiplex PCR. The sample holds roughly 250,000 clones; roughly 80% are singletons and the top ten take roughly 10%. The sequencing sample was made of peripheral blood. The receptor source for this set is an elderly woman with acute or convalescent COVID-19.

CDR3 nucleotides: TGTGCCACCAGTCCAGGGGGTATAGCTGAAGCTTTCTTT. Translating gives CATSPGGIAEAFF. This sequence joins TRBV24-1 and TRBJ1-1; 7 bases are a match to TRBD1. There are 13 residues in the CDR3. CDR1 is KGHDR and CDR2 is SFDVKD in the germline V gene. Germline trimming cut 6 bases from V and 6 bases from J; bases unmatched to any gene: 6.

A few counts support this clone. This sequence joins TRBV5-1 and TRBJ1-5; TRBD1 matches at 9 bases. CDR1 and CDR2 from the germline V gene are SGHRS and YFSETQ. CDR3 length equals 15 residues. V shed 4 bases and J 4 bases; nucleotides not matched to a gene: 6. CDR3 sequence reads: CASSMGQGSNQPQHF. In DNA form, the CDR3 reads TGCGCCAGCAGCATGGGACAGGGAAGTAATCAGCCCCAGCATTTT.

This sequence joins TRBV18 and TRBJ2-5; 7 bases are shared with TRBD1. The CDR3 runs to 13 residues. The J segment lost 5 bases and the V segment lost 2 bases, leaving 2 bases of the junction unmatched. CDR1 is KGHSH and CDR2 is LQKENI in the germline V gene. The CDR3 nucleotides are TGTGCCAGCTCACCAGGGACAGCGGAGACCCAGTACTTC. It specifies CASSPGTAETQYF.

The V and J genes are TRBV5-6 and TRBJ1-4; D is undetermined. With 5 bases removed from V and 5 bases from J, the gap between germline ends came to 4 bases. This CDR3 has 11 residues. In germline, CDR1 is SGHDT, CDR2 YYEEEE. In DNA form, the CDR3 reads TGTGCCAGCAGTATGAATGAAAAACTGTTTTTT. Translation: CASSMNEKLFF.

The chain has TRBV19 and TRBJ1-1; a possible D gene is TRBD1 (5 bases). This CDR3 has 13 residues. CDR1 LNHDA and CDR2 SQIVND come from the germline V gene (reference sequence). Trimming shortened V by 7 bases and J by 0 bases, and 9 bases separated the two germline ends. Here the CDR3 reads CASTQGMNTEAFF. CDR3 in DNA: TGTGCCAGTACCCAGGGAATGAACACTGAAGCTTTCTTT. Combining the CDR3 with reference TRBV19 and TRBJ1-1 gives the whole variable domain DGGITQSPKYLFRKEGQNVTLSCEQNLNHDAMYWYRQDPGQGLRLIYYSQIVNDFQKGDIAEGYSVSREKKESFPLTVTSAQKNPTAFYLCASTQGMNTEAFFGQGTRLTVV.

Only one count was recorded for this clone. This chain connects TRBV19 to TRBJ1-4, with D perhaps matching TRBD1 (6 bases). Trimming stripped 5 bases from V and 4 bases from J, with 14 bases between. The CDR3 has 15 residues. In germline, CDR1 is LNHDA, CDR2 SQIVND (reference sequence). The CDR3 nucleotides read TGTGCCAGTAGTTGGGAAGGGGGAAGTAATGAAAAACTGTTTTTT. Amino acids: CASSWEGGSNEKLFF.

V gene TRBV5-8 combines with J gene TRBJ1-1, with a possible D match to TRBD1 (6 bases). Germline V CDR1 and CDR2: SGHTS, YDEGEE. Trimming removed 4 bases from V and 5 bases from J, with 18 bases in between. The CDR3 is made up of 15 amino acids. CDR3 sequence: CASSPLQGLRTEAFF. The CDR3 DNA reads as TGTGCCAGCAGCCCGCTACAGGGTTTGAGGACTGAAGCTTTCTTT.

The rearrangement uses TRBV10-1 and TRBJ2-5, with 10 bases fitting TRBD2. Trimming cost V 4 bases and J 5 bases; bases outside gene matches: 10. This CDR3 spans 16 amino acids. Germline CDR1 WNHNN, CDR2 SYGVQD (reference sequence). DNA for the CDR3: TGCGCCAGCAGTGGGATCGTAGCGGGGGGCCGGGAGACCCAGTACTTC. Its protein product is CASSGIVAGGRETQYF.

This chain uses TRBV10-3 with TRBJ2-5; 10 positions agree with TRBD2. Germline lookup yields CDR1 ENHRY and CDR2 SYGVKD. This CDR3 contains 15 residues. V was pared by 2 bases and J by 5 bases, with 5 bases of the junction left unmatched. CDR3 sequence: CAISEEVAGGETQYF. CDR3 in DNA: TGTGCCATCAGTGAGGAGGTAGCGGGGGGCGAGACCCAGTACTTC.

The sample holds one count of this clone. The chain recombines TRBV2 with TRBJ2-3; D is uncertain. The CDR3 sequence is 12 residues long. Germline loops: CDR1 SNHLY, CDR2 FYNNEI. The V gene lost 7 bases and the J gene lost 1 base, with 6 bases spanning the gap. The CDR3 protein is CASNRGTDTQYF. CDR3 sequence (DNA): TGTGCCAGCAATCGGGGCACAGATACGCAGTATTTT.

This clone has just one count. The chain recombines TRBV5-1 with TRBJ2-2; 9 nucleotides agree with TRBD1. The V segment lost 6 bases and the J segment 7 bases; nucleotides outside the gene matches: 4. This CDR3 region has 13 residues. The germline V gene encodes CDR1 SGHRS and CDR2 YFSETQ. CDR3 in DNA: TGCGCCAGCAACTGGGACAGGGACGGGGAGCTGTTTTTT. Its protein is CASNWDRDGELFF. Complete variable domain (other parts from reference TRBV5-1 and TRBJ2-2): KAGVTQTPRYLIKTRGQQVTLSCSPISGHRSVSWYQQTPGQGLQFLFEYFSETQRNKGNFPGRFSGRQFSNSRSEMNVSTLELGDSALYLCASNWDRDGELFFGEGSRLTVL.

This rearrangement joins TRBV18 to TRBJ2-3; maybe TRBD2 (6 bases). Germline V gene sequence: CDR1 KGHSH, CDR2 LQKENI. V lost 6 bases to trimming and J lost 4 bases, with 17 bases between them. The CDR3 totals 15 residues. CDR3 sequence (DNA): TGTGCCAGCTCCCCGGGGGACCGCGGCCCAGATACGCAGTATTTT. Residues: CASSPGDRGPDTQYF.

The table lists this clone with a few counts. The J gene is TRBJ1-1, the V gene TRBV2; possible D gene TRBD1, 5 bases. This CDR3 is 14 amino acids long. Deletions cut 6 bases from V and 4 bases from J, with 15 bases between. CDR1 SNHLY and CDR2 FYNNEI come from the germline V gene. Written as DNA, the CDR3 is TGTGCCAGCAGCCCGGGTCTCGGGGGCACTGAAGCTTTCTTT. Amino acid sequence: CASSPGLGGTEAFF.